Following are 31 T cell receptor beta chains from one sample sequenced in a study of blood T cells in healthy people across ages. The authors ran a second PCR of 7 to 11 cycles using a sample-barcoded 5' primer and a J-beta primer mix. TCRdb called the 5' RACE reads again in MiXCR, with one record for every CDR3 protein. In the table there are 450,000 to 700,000 distinct CDR3 sequences, 27% of which are singletons. Specimen: blood. These TCRs come from a woman between 65 and 79 years old in good health.

The V gene is TRBV5-1, the J gene TRBJ2-5; D possibly corresponds to TRBD1 (5 bases). The length of the CDR3 is 14 residues. Deletions cut 0 bases from V and 5 bases from J, with 11 bases between. The V gene's germline CDR1 is SGHRS and CDR2 YFSETQ. DNA for the CDR3: TGCGCCAGCAGCTTGGGTATTTGGGGCGAGACCCAGTACTTC. Its protein is CASSLGIWGETQYF. Combining the CDR3 with reference TRBV5-1 and TRBJ2-5 gives the whole variable domain KAGVTQTPRYLIKTRGQQVTLSCSPISGHRSVSWYQQTPGQGLQFLFEYFSETQRNKGNFPGRFSGRQFSNSRSEMNVSTLELGDSALYLCASSLGIWGETQYFGPGTRLLVL.

The chain uses TRBV20-1 and TRBJ2-5; D ambiguous. The germline gives CDR1 DFQATT, CDR2 SNEGSKA (reference sequence). The CDR3 covers 13 residues. V lost 5 bases, J lost 0 bases, and 10 bases lay in between. This CDR3 reads CSAPRSHQETQYF. For the CDR3, the DNA is TGCAGTGCTCCTAGATCCCACCAAGAGACCCAGTACTTC.

The chain carries TRBV27 and TRBJ2-1, with D perhaps given as TRBD1 or TRBD2 (5 bases each). The closer fit of TRBJ2-5 to the DNA end suggests the J call may be wrong. Germline loops: CDR1 MNHEY, CDR2 SMNVEV (reference sequence). The CDR3 contains 15 residues. For the CDR3, the DNA is TGTGCCAGCAGTCAACGGACGAGGGGTCCCGAGACCCAGTACTTC. Its translation is CASSQRTRGPETQYF.

The chain has TRBV15 and TRBJ1-2, with TRBD1 matching 10 bases. Germline CDR1 LNHNV, CDR2 YYDKDF (reference sequence). Unmatched junction bases numbered 6, after V lost 3 bases and J lost 8 bases. The CDR3 extends over 14 amino acids. The CDR3, as DNA: TGTGCCACCAGCAGGTCCGGGACAGGGGAAGGCTACACCTTC. This sequence encodes CATSRSGTGEGYTF.

The sample holds a few counts of this clonotype. The chain joins TRBV20-1 to TRBJ1-2, with TRBD1 matching 8 bases. Unmatched junction bases numbered 9, after V lost 5 bases and J lost 7 bases. The CDR3 has 13 amino acids. From germline, CDR1 is DFQATT and CDR2 SNEGSKA (reference sequence). The CDR3 DNA reads as TGCAGTGCTCAGCGAGGACAGGGCGTTGGCTACACCTTC. Its protein is CSAQRGQGVGYTF.

This clonotype was observed a handful of times. The gene calls are TRBV7-6 and TRBJ2-1; TRBD2 agrees at 9 bases. The CDR3 runs 15 residues. The germline CDR1 and CDR2 sequences are SGHVS and FNYEAQ. J gave up 10 bases and V 1 base, and 8 bases lay outside the gene matches. The CDR3 reads CASSLVAGGRGEQFF. Here the CDR3 DNA reads TGTGCCAGCAGCTTAGTCGCGGGGGGGCGCGGGGAGCAGTTCTTC. The full variable domain, rest sourced from reference TRBV7-6 and TRBJ2-1, is GAGVSQSPRYKVTKRGQDVALRCDPISGHVSLYWYRQALGQGPEFLTYFNYEAQQDKSGLPNDRFSAERPEGSISTLTIQRTEQRDSAMYRCASSLVAGGRGEQFFGPGTRLTVL.

This clonotype appeared a few times. Germline is not matched at one junction end, which may reflect a read error. The J gene is TRBJ2-5, the V gene TRBV7-2; unclear D gene. From germline, CDR1 is SGHTA and CDR2 FQGNSA. There are 11 residues in the CDR3. The DNA for the CDR3 is TGTGCCAGCAGCACCGGAAAGACCCGGTACTTC. As protein: CASSTGKTRYF.

The J gene is TRBJ2-5, the V gene TRBV2, with no clear D. Trimming took 4 bases from V and 3 from J, leaving 9 bases between them. The CDR3 is 13 residues long. Germline CDR1 and CDR2: SNHLY and FYNNEI. CDR3 protein: CASSGQGKETQYF. CDR3 DNA: TGTGCCAGCAGTGGACAAGGCAAAGAGACCCAGTACTTC.

This clonotype came up a few times. V and J are TRBV6-5 and TRBJ1-6, with 9 bases aligning to TRBD1. V lost 5 bases, J lost 10 bases, and 9 bases stayed unmatched. In germline, CDR1 is MNHEY, CDR2 SVGAGI. This CDR3 region has 15 residues. CDR3 nucleotide sequence: TGTGCCAGCAGTATATCCGGGACAGGGCGCTCACCCCTCCACTTT. It encodes CASSISGTGRSPLHF.

This clonotype was detected a few times. V is TRBV5-1 and J is TRBJ2-1; D might be TRBD2 (6 bases). The length of the CDR3 is 15 residues. Germline values: CDR1 SGHRS, CDR2 YFSETQ. Trimming left V 4 bases short and J 2 bases short, with 13 bases between. DNA for the CDR3: TGCGCCAGCAGCCAAGGAGGGACTGCCTACAATGAGCAGTTCTTC. This encodes CASSQGGTAYNEQFF.

This clonotype was seen a handful of times. The chain recombines TRBV12-3 or TRBV12-4 with TRBJ1-4; no clear D. This CDR3 region has 15 residues. Between the trimmed V and J ends, which lost 2 bases and 2 bases, there was a span of 9 bases. CDR3: CASSLSSGTNEKLFF. In DNA, the CDR3 is TGTGCCAGCAGTTTAAGTTCGGGGACTAATGAAAAACTGTTTTTT.

V gene TRBV29-1 combines with J gene TRBJ2-7, with 11 bases identical to TRBD2. With 7 bases clipped from V and 0 bases from J, the junction kept 5 bases outside the gene matches. The CDR3 totals 14 residues. CDR1 and CDR2 from the germline V gene are SQVTM and ANQGSEA. The CDR3 sequence is CSAVGLAASYEQYF. CDR3 coding DNA: TGCAGCGCCGTGGGACTAGCGGCCTCCTACGAGCAGTACTTC.

This clonotype showed up just a few times. The CDR3 bases are TGTGCCAGCAGCGTAGCTAGCAGGGCCCAAGAGACCCAGTACTTC. This sequence encodes CASSVASRAQETQYF. The rearrangement uses TRBV9 and TRBJ2-5; the D gene could be TRBD1 or TRBD2 (5 bases each). CDR1 and CDR2 (germline): SGDLS, YYNGEE. The CDR3 contains 15 residues. V lost 0 bases, J lost 1 base, and 10 bases lay in between.

The chain couples TRBV20-1 to TRBJ2-7; TRBD1 might be the D (6 bases). This CDR3 is 13 amino acids long. The germline V and J ends were trimmed by 6 bases and 0 bases, with 12 bases remaining between them. Germline CDR1 is DFQATT and CDR2 is SNEGSKA (reference sequence). CDR3 coding DNA: TGCAGTGCACCAAGGGGGAGCTCCTACGAGCAGTACTTC. Translation: CSAPRGSSYEQYF.

This clonotype was picked up a small number of times. The CDR3 nucleotides are TGCAGTGCTGTCGAAGGGAATAGGTACGAGCAGTACTTC. Amino acids: CSAVEGNRYEQYF. This chain links TRBV20-1 with TRBJ2-7; no reliable D call. The CDR3 runs 13 residues. V dropped 5 bases and J dropped 4 bases, with 15 bases sitting between them. Germline assignment: CDR1 DFQATT and CDR2 SNEGSKA (reference sequence).

V and J are TRBV20-1 and TRBJ2-1; 11 nucleotides match TRBD2. The CDR3 totals 14 residues. V lost 7 bases to trimming and J lost 6 bases; unmatched junction nucleotides: 8. Germline assignment: CDR1 DFQATT and CDR2 SNEGSKA (reference sequence). The CDR3 DNA sequence: TGCAGTGTCGCGAATAGCGGGGGGGCCAATGAGCAGTTCTTC. It specifies CSVANSGGANEQFF.

This clonotype was counted only a few times. The rearrangement uses TRBV5-1 and TRBJ2-5, with D possibly matching TRBD2 (5 bases). The CDR3 length is 15 residues. V shed 1 base and J shed 3 bases, with 13 bases lying between them. CDR1 is SGHRS and CDR2 is YFSETQ in the germline V gene. Here the CDR3 reads CASSLYRYGEETQYF. CDR3 sequence (DNA): TGCGCCAGCAGCTTGTATAGATACGGGGAAGAGACCCAGTACTTC. Variable domain in full (rest from reference TRBV5-1 and TRBJ2-5): KAGVTQTPRYLIKTRGQQVTLSCSPISGHRSVSWYQQTPGQGLQFLFEYFSETQRNKGNFPGRFSGRQFSNSRSEMNVSTLELGDSALYLCASSLYRYGEETQYFGPGTRLLVL.

The chain recombines TRBV5-1 with TRBJ2-5; 11 bases are a match to TRBD2. The germline V gene has CDR1 SGHRS and CDR2 YFSETQ. The length of the CDR3 is 15 residues. The J segment lost 4 bases and the V segment lost 0 bases, leaving 2 bases of the junction unmatched. The CDR3 reads CASSLDLAGGETQYF. The CDR3 bases are TGCGCCAGCAGCTTGGATCTAGCGGGGGGAGAGACCCAGTACTTC. Complete variable domain (other parts from reference TRBV5-1 and TRBJ2-5): KAGVTQTPRYLIKTRGQQVTLSCSPISGHRSVSWYQQTPGQGLQFLFEYFSETQRNKGNFPGRFSGRQFSNSRSEMNVSTLELGDSALYLCASSLDLAGGETQYFGPGTRLLVL.

This clonotype was counted a few times. This chain uses TRBV18 with TRBJ2-3; TRBD1 matches 9 bases. There are 17 residues in the CDR3. CDR1 is KGHSH, CDR2 LQKENI, per germline. J was trimmed by 7 bases and V by 3 bases; bases with no gene match: 14. CDR3 sequence reads: CASSPDFRDRVENTQYF. DNA of the CDR3: TGTGCCAGCTCACCGGACTTCCGGGACAGGGTCGAAAATACGCAGTATTTT.

This clonotype was recorded a few times. This chain uses TRBV10-3 with TRBJ2-1; 14 bases match TRBD2. The V gene's germline CDR1 is ENHRY and CDR2 SYGVKD. This CDR3 is 21 amino acids long. V shed 2 bases, J shed 0 bases, and the junction held 12 bases outside the gene matches. The DNA for the CDR3 is TGTGCCATCAGTGAGCCTGAGACTAGCGGGGGGGCCTTTGGCTCCTACAATGAGCAGTTCTTC. Translated: CAISEPETSGGAFGSYNEQFF.

This clonotype was found a few times. The rearrangement links TRBV20-1 to TRBJ1-4; D unresolved. This CDR3 spans 13 amino acids. The V and J ends lost 1 base and 6 bases respectively, with 9 bases between them. CDR1 is DFQATT and CDR2 is SNEGSKA in the germline V gene (reference sequence). The CDR3 region is CSARGPWDEKLFF. The DNA of the CDR3 is TGCAGTGCTAGAGGGCCCTGGGATGAAAAACTGTTTTTT.

CDR3 protein: CASSFNRGLRTETQYF. Here the CDR3 DNA reads TGTGCCAGCAGCTTTAATAGGGGGCTTAGGACAGAGACCCAGTACTTC. The gene calls are TRBV11-2 and TRBJ2-5; TRBD1 matches 7 bases. Looked up from germline, CDR1 is SGHAT and CDR2 is FQNNGV. There are 16 residues in the CDR3. Losses at the gene ends were 3 bases for V and 4 bases for J; bases not matched to a gene: 11.

The chain is built from TRBV11-2 and TRBJ1-5; D gene uncertain. Trimming removed 5 bases from V and 1 base from J, with 12 bases in between. The CDR3 has 15 amino acids. Germline V lookup: CDR1 SGHAT, CDR2 FQNNGV. CDR3 protein: CASSQEGKSNQPQHF. The CDR3 region has the DNA TGTGCCAGCAGCCAAGAGGGCAAAAGCAATCAGCCCCAGCATTTT.

The V call is TRBV4-2, the J call TRBJ2-1; D is ambiguous. The CDR3 is 16 residues long. The V gene lost 0 bases and the J gene lost 7 bases, with 16 bases spanning the gap. CDR1 and CDR2 from the germline V gene are LGHNA and YNFKEQ. This chain's CDR3 is CASSQDGNLRGNEQFF. CDR3 coding DNA: TGTGCCAGCAGCCAAGATGGAAACCTCCGTGGAAATGAGCAGTTCTTC.

This clonotype has more than one count but fewer than ten. J is TRBJ2-1 and V is TRBV9; D call uncertain. Between the trimmed V and J ends, which lost 0 bases and 0 bases, there was a span of 4 bases. CDR1 and CDR2 (germline): SGDLS, YYNGEE. CDR3 length: 14 residues. The CDR3 loop is CASSVANSYNEQFF. CDR3 nucleotides: TGTGCCAGCAGCGTAGCGAACTCCTACAATGAGCAGTTCTTC. The full variable domain, with the rest looked up from reference TRBV9 and TRBJ2-1, is DSGVTQTPKHLITATGQRVTLRCSPRSGDLSVYWYQQSLDQGLQFLIQYYNGEERAKGNILERFSAQQFPDLHSELNLSSLELGDSALYFCASSVANSYNEQFFGPGTRLTVL.

This clonotype was detected a few times. This chain links TRBV30 with TRBJ2-7; 7 nucleotides match TRBD1. The V gene's germline CDR1 is GTSNPN and CDR2 SVGIG (reference sequence). The CDR3 runs 13 residues. As DNA, the CDR3 is TGTGCGGCTCACCGAGGGGGCTTCTACGAGCAGTACTTC. Its translation is CAAHRGGFYEQYF.

The gene calls are TRBV7-2 and TRBJ2-1; D perhaps matches TRBD2 (6 bases). The J call may be incorrect, as the DNA end agrees better with TRBJ2-7. The CDR3 has 15 amino acids. CDR1 and CDR2 (germline): SGHTA, FQGNSA. For the CDR3, the DNA is TGTGCCAGCAGCTTAGAAGTGACTAGGGTCTACGAGCAGTACTTC. This sequence encodes CASSLEVTRVYEQYF.

This clonotype came up a few times. CDR3 nucleotide sequence: TGTGCCAGCAAGAGGGCAGGCGGTGGCTACACCTTC. Residues: CASKRAGGGYTF. The V gene is TRBV6-5, the J gene TRBJ1-2; D is unclear. This CDR3 contains 12 residues. The germline V gene encodes CDR1 MNHEY and CDR2 SVGAGI. V was shortened by 7 bases and J by 7 bases, with 13 bases between the two germline ends.

This clonotype was observed a handful of times. The chain combines TRBV5-5 with TRBJ2-6; D is uncertain. V was pared by 3 bases and J by 5 bases, with 9 bases between. CDR3 length: 14 amino acids. Germline CDR1 reads SGHKS; CDR2 reads YYEKEE (reference sequence). Here the CDR3 reads CASSSGQRANVLTF. The CDR3 DNA reads as TGTGCCAGCAGCTCGGGTCAGAGGGCCAACGTCCTGACTTTC.

The V gene is TRBV10-3, the J gene TRBJ1-2, with 9 bases identical to TRBD1. CDR3 length equals 15 residues. The V segment lost 3 bases and the J segment 2 bases; nucleotides outside the gene matches: 4. Germline CDR1 is ENHRY and CDR2 is SYGVKD. DNA of the CDR3: TGTGCCATCAGTGAACCTGGACAGGGGAACTATGGCTACACCTTC. This translates into CAISEPGQGNYGYTF.

V and J are TRBV12-3 or TRBV12-4 and TRBJ2-1; TRBD1 or TRBD2 may be the D gene (5 bases each). The CDR3 has 15 residues. V was pared by 5 bases and J by 1 base, with 12 bases between. The chain's CDR3 is CASSQTAVSYNEQFF. CDR3 nucleotide sequence: TGTGCCAGCAGTCAGACAGCGGTATCCTACAATGAGCAGTTCTTC.